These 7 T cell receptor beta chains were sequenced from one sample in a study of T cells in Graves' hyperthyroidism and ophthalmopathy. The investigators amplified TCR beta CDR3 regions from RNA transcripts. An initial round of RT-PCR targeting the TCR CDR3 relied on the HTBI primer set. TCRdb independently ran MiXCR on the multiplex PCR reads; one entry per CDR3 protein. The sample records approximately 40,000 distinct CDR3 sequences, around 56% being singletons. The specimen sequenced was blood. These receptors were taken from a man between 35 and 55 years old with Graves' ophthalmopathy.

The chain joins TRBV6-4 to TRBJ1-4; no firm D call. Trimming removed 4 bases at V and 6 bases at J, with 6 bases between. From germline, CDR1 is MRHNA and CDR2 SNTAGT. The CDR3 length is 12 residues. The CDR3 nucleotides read TGTGCCAGCAGTGGACGAGATGAAAAACTGTTTTTT. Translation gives CASSGRDEKLFF.

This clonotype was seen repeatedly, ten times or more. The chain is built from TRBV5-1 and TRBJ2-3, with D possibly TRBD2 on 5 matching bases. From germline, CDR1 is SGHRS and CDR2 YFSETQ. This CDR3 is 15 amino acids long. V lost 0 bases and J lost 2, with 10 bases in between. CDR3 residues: CASSLEGSFTDTQYF. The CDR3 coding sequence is TGCGCCAGCAGCTTGGAAGGGAGCTTCACAGATACGCAGTATTTT.

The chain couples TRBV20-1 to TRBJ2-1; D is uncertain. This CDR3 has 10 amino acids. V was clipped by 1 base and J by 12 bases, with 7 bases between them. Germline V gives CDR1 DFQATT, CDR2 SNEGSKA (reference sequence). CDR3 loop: CSARVWGQFF. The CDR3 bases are TGCAGTGCTAGAGTTTGGGGGCAGTTCTTC.

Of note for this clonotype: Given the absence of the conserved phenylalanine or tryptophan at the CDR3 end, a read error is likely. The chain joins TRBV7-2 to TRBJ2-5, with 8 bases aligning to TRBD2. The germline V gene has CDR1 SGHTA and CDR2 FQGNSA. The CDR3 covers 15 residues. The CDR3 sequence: CASSPESSGRETQYS. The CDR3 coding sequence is TGCGCCAGCAGCCCCGAATCTAGCGGGCGGGAGACCCAGTACTCC.

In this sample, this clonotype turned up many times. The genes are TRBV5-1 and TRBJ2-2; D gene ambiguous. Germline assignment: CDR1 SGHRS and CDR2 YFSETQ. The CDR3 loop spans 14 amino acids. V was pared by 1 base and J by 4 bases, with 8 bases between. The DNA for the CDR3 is TGCGCCAGCAGCTTGTCCAGTTCCACCGGGGAGCTGTTTTTT. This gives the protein CASSLSSSTGELFF.

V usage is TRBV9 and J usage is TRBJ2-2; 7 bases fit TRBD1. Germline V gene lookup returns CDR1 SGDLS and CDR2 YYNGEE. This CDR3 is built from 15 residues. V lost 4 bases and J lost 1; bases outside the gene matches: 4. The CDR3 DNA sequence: TGTGCCAGCAGCCCCAGGACAGGGAACACCGGGGAGCTGTTTTTT. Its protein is CASSPRTGNTGELFF.

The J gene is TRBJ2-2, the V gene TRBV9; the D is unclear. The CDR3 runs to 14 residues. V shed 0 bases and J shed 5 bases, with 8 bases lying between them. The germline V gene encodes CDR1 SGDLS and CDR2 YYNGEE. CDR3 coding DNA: TGTGCCAGCAGCGTAGAATACGGGACCGGGGAGCTGTTTTTT. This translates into CASSVEYGTGELFF.